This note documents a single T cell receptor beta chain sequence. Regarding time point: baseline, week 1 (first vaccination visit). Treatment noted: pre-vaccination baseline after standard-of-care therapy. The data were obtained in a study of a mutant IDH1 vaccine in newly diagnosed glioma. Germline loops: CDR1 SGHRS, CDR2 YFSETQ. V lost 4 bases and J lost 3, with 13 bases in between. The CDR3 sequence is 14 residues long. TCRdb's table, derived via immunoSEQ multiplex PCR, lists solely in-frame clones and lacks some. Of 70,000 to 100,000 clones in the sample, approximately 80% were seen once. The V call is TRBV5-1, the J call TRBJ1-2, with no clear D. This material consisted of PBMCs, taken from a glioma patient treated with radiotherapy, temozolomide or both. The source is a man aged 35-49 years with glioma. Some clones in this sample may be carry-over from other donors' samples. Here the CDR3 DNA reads TGCGCCAGCAGCGTTGATTTCGGGGACTATGGCTACACCTTC. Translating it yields CASSVDFGDYGYTF.